The T cell receptor (beta chain) described here comes from a study of blood T cell repertoires in COVID-19. The assay was immunoSEQ multiplex PCR, and TCRdb's table has in-frame clones only and misses some. The sample carries 200,000 to 250,000 clones, roughly 82% recorded once. The TCR comes from an elderly woman with active or convalescent COVID-19. Sequencing was done on a sample of peripheral blood.

The CDR3 bases are TGCAGCGGGTGGGGACAGAGGAACACTGAAGCTTTCTTT. Protein sequence: CSGWGQRNTEAFF. The genes are TRBV29-1 and TRBJ1-1; 7 bases agree with TRBD1. The CDR3 runs to 13 residues. Germline CDR1 is SQVTM and CDR2 is ANQGSEA. Germline trimming cut 7 bases from V and 1 base from J; bases unmatched to any gene: 6.